This T cell receptor beta chain comes out of a study of vaccination effects on CD4 cells after COVID-19. Assay: immunoSEQ multiplex PCR; the TCRdb copy retains only in-frame clones and omits some. The sample lists fewer than 35,000 clones, 65% to 90% occurring once. This CDR3 region has 15 residues. The germline V gene has CDR1 SGHRS and CDR2 YFSETQ. V shed 3 bases and J shed 2 bases, with 14 bases lying between them. This clone was recorded a few times. The antigen remains undetermined. With the ViraFEST assay, the study expanded antigen-specific CD4+ T cells using viral peptide pools, then sequenced them. A roughly 10-day culture period preceded the isolation of CD4+ T cells. Vaccination of participants consisted of two doses of either the BNT162b2 or mRNA-1273 vaccine.

The material was CD4+ T cells from PBMCs cultured with SARS-CoV-2 spike peptides, obtained after COVID-19 vaccination. The chain uses TRBV5-1 and TRBJ1-2, with D unclear. This clonotype was obtained from a human donor who received a COVID-19 vaccine. Some clones in this sample may be carry-over from other donors' samples. The DNA of the CDR3 is TGCGCCAGCAGCTCGTTCCTGGAGGGAAACTATGGCTACACCTTC. Residues: CASSSFLEGNYGYTF.